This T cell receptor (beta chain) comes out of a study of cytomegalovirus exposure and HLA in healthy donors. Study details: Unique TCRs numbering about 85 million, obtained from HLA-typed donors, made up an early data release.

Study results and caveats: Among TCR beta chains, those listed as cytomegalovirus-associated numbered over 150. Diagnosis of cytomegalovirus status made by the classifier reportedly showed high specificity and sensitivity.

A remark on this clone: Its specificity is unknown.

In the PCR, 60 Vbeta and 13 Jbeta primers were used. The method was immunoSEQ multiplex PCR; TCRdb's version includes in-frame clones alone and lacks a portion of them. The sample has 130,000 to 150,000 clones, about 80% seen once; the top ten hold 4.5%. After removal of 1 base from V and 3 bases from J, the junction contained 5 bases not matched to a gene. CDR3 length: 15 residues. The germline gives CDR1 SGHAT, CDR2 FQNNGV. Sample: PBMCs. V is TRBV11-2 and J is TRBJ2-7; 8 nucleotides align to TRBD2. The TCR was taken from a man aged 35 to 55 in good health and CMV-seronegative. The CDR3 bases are TGTGCCAGCAGCTTAGCGGGAGGGCGCTTCTACGAGCAGTACTTC. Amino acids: CASSLAGGRFYEQYF.